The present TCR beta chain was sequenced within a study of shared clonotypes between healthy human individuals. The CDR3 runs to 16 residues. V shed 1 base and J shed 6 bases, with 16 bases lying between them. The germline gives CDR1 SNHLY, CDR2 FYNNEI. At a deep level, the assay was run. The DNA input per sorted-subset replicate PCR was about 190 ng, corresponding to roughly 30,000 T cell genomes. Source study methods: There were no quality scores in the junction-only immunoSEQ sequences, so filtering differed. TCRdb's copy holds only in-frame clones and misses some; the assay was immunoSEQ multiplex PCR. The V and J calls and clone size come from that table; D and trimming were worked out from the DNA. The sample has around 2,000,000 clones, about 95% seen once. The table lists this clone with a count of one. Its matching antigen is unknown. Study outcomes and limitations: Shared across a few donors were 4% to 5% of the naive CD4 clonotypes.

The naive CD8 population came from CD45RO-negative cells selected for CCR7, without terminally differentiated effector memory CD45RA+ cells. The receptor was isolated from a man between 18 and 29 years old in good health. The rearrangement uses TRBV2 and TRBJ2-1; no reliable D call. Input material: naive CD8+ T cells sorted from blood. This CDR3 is CASSEEVESVTNEQFF. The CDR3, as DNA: TGTGCCAGCAGTGAAGAGGTAGAGTCAGTCACCAATGAGCAGTTCTTC.